This entry describes one T cell receptor (beta chain). The data were obtained in a study of blood T cell repertoires in COVID-19. In the original workflow: Amplification of reference gene primers provided the estimated nucleated cell counts. The protocol was immunoSEQ multiplex PCR, while the TCRdb copy is restricted to in-frame clones and leaves out a portion. V, J and clone size were drawn from that table, and D and trimming were deduced from the DNA. Of about 110,000 clones detected, 65% to 80% appear once; the ten largest clones hold approximately 19%. The CDR3 has 13 residues. Germline V gives CDR1 MNHEY, CDR2 SMNVEV (reference sequence). V lost 6 bases and J lost 4, with 13 bases in between.

Sequencing used peripheral blood. The chain couples TRBV27 to TRBJ2-7; D is unresolved. The TCR comes from a woman between 70 and 85 years old with acute or convalescent COVID-19. CDR3 DNA: TGTGCCAGCAGGAGTTCTCTGCGTTACGAGCAGTACTTC. Its protein is CASRSSLRYEQYF.